This TCR beta chain comes out of a study of blood T cell repertoires in COVID-19. Study as a whole: Donors in the United States, Italy and Spain gave samples during acute or convalescent COVID-19. PBMCs, B-cell-depleted T cells, or T cells were the source of the cDNA or gDNA that made up the material.

The V gene's germline CDR1 is SGDLS and CDR2 YYNGEE. The CDR3 sequence is 16 residues long. Trimming took off 1 base at V and 5 bases at J, with 16 bases between the two ends. As processed by the authors: Nucleated cell counts were estimated from reference gene primer amplification. TCRdb keeps only in-frame clones here, not all; method: immunoSEQ multiplex PCR. Clone size and the V and J calls come from that table; the DNA yielded D and trimming. The sample lists about 200,000 clones; just over 85% were seen once. This clonotype originated in a man older than 75 with acute or convalescent COVID-19. Sequenced: peripheral blood. The chain uses TRBV9 and TRBJ2-1; D gene uncertain. The CDR3 loop reads CASSVTPYFDDNEQFF. The DNA of the CDR3 is TGTGCCAGCAGCGTAACTCCTTACTTCGATGACAATGAGCAGTTCTTC.